This T cell receptor beta chain emerged from a study of blood T cell repertoires in COVID-19. Study summary: Collection of acute and convalescent COVID-19 samples took place in the United States, Italy and Spain.

V lost 7 bases and J 14 bases, leaving 23 bases between the germline ends. In germline, CDR1 is MDHEN, CDR2 SYDVKM. The CDR3 is 13 residues long. The repertoire was sequenced with immunoSEQ multiplex PCR; TCRdb's copy has only in-frame clones and lacks some. The data show 250,000 to 350,000 clones, about 88% seen once. The chain recombines TRBV28 with TRBJ1-1, with a weak D call TRBD1 (5 bases). This TCR came from a young woman with COVID-19, enrolled during active disease. The sample comprised peripheral blood. The CDR3 loop is CASTLRGKRSGFF. The CDR3 bases are TGTGCCAGCACCCTTCGGGGGAAAAGATCTGGGTTCTTT.